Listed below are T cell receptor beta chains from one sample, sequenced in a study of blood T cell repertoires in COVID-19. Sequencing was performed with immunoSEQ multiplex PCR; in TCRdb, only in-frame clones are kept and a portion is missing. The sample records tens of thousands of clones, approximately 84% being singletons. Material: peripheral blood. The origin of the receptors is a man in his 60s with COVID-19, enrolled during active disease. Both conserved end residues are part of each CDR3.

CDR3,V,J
CASSLVGSNQPQHF,TRBV27,TRBJ1-5
CASNAGNTDTQYF,TRBV5-1,TRBJ2-3
CASSQDRHQPQHF,TRBV5-1,TRBJ1-5
CASSPPHGTENTEAFF,TRBV18,TRBJ1-1
CASSYGQGLGYTF,TRBV6-5,TRBJ1-2
CASSLAYTEAFF,TRBV28,TRBJ1-1
CASSERRVRHSPLHF,TRBV2,TRBJ1-6
CASSIALAGGGVNEQFF,TRBV5-1,TRBJ2-1
CASSLDGRALSEQFF,TRBV5-4,TRBJ2-1
CASSRKGQGASYGYTF,TRBV7-3,TRBJ1-2
CASRQGVIAGNTIYF,TRBV5-1,TRBJ1-3
CATTRGAGGPAYEQYF,TRBV15,TRBJ2-7
CASSLPDRVDYEQYF,TRBV5-4,TRBJ2-7
CASGFTRTETQYF,TRBV7-2,TRBJ2-5
CASSASRTGYDEQYF,TRBV10-1,TRBJ2-7
CASSQGRGVETADTQYF,TRBV3-1/TRBV3-2,TRBJ2-3
CATSGGPLAKNIQYF,TRBV24-1,TRBJ2-4
CASSKQGLSNEKLFF,TRBV19,TRBJ1-4
CAWSVSAQGQYF,TRBV30,TRBJ2-7
CASSYLSGPYEQYF,TRBV7-2,TRBJ2-7
CASSPSIQGVHQETQYF,TRBV3-1/TRBV3-2,TRBJ2-5
CASSVGTGDEKLFF,TRBV2,TRBJ1-4
CASSFNPGQGDTEAFF,TRBV5-1,TRBJ1-1
CASSRTGGANEQFF,TRBV7-2,TRBJ2-1
CASSLMEDGYTF,TRBV28,TRBJ1-2
CSVGGQGATAGELFF,TRBV29-1,TRBJ2-2
CASSQTGPTGELFF,TRBV14,TRBJ2-2
CASSLRGGSSYEQYF,TRBV11-1,TRBJ2-7
CASSDTGTSADTQYF,TRBV6-4,TRBJ2-3
CASTRTEGEGEKLFF,TRBV25-1,TRBJ1-4
CASSYLGAGPKETQYF,TRBV7-9,TRBJ2-5
CASSSSREHHNSPLHF,TRBV7-9,TRBJ1-6
CASSLTRGGNQPQHF,TRBV27,TRBJ1-5
CASSLDFADSSPLHF,TRBV28,TRBJ1-6
CASSGGHSTDTQYF,TRBV7-9,TRBJ2-3
CASSGGLAGITNTGELFF,TRBV9,TRBJ2-2
CASSSYRGPGNTIYF,TRBV11-1,TRBJ1-3
CASSMGGPDTGELFF,TRBV3-1/TRBV3-2,TRBJ2-2
CARGDNSYEQYF,TRBV2,TRBJ2-7
CASHLGQLNEKLFF,TRBV2,TRBJ1-4
CASSTDRGLTEAFF,TRBV5-1,TRBJ1-1
CASSDASEGAVGYTF,TRBV6-4,TRBJ1-2
CSVPGQGMGYGYTF,TRBV29-1,TRBJ1-2
CASAGEGQGAYEQYF,TRBV7-9,TRBJ2-7
CSVAGDNQPQHF,TRBV29-1,TRBJ1-5
CASRERGRAYNEQFF,TRBV6-5,TRBJ2-1
CASRDGQGAGGYTF,TRBV2,TRBJ1-2
CASSPMRDSFYGYTF,TRBV5-4,TRBJ1-2
CASSRSGPTDTQYF,TRBV7-3,TRBJ2-3